The following is a T cell receptor beta chain sequence with its context. At one of its ends the junction is not consistent with the germline gene, which may arise from a read error. These data are taken from a study of tumor and adjacent non-tumor tissue in lung cancer. Looking at the study overall: Stage I to III disease affected about nine men and about 5 women aged 31 to 76.

No cell sorting was done before RNA was extracted from the tissue. In germline, CDR1 is ENHRY, CDR2 SYGVKD. This CDR3 contains 14 residues. TCRbeta libraries were built with three rounds of nested PCR, modified from ARM-PCR. TCRdb recomputed calls from the multiplex PCR reads with MiXCR, one row per CDR3 protein. The table shows 70,000 to 90,000 distinct CDR3 sequences, with roughly 76% occurring only once. The chain is built from TRBV10-3 and TRBJ1-3; a weak D match, TRBD1 (6 bases). This TCR derives from a woman between 50 and 59 years old with non-small cell lung cancer. Sequenced input: lung tumor tissue. The CDR3 loop is CAITKQGTGITIYF. CDR3 coding DNA: TGTGCCATCACGAAACAGGGAACAGGAATCACCATATATTTT.